Sequencing of this T cell receptor beta chain was carried out in a study of blood T cell repertoires in COVID-19. About the study: T cells, B-cell-depleted T cells, or PBMCs provided the cDNA or gDNA that served as material.

This CDR3 region has 14 residues. Germline V gene data show CDR1 as SGHRS and CDR2 as YFSETQ. V trimming: 4 bases; J trimming: 2 bases; junction bases outside the gene matches: 6. The data were produced by immunoSEQ multiplex PCR, yet TCRdb's version contains in-frame clones alone and is incomplete. The sample lists 200,000 to 250,000 clones, about 80% occurring once. This clone was recorded only once. The chain combines TRBV5-1 with TRBJ2-7; 7 nucleotides match TRBD2. The receptor's source is an elderly woman with acute or convalescent COVID-19. Sequencing was done on a sample of peripheral blood. Here the CDR3 reads CASSVSGMPYEQYF. CDR3 sequence (DNA): TGCGCCAGCAGCGTGAGCGGGATGCCCTACGAGCAGTACTTC.